What follows are 27 T cell receptor beta chains derived from one specimen sequenced in a study of OX40 agonist ivuxolimab in advanced cancers. The method was the immunoSEQ multiplex PCR assay. Drawn from immuneACCESS, this table holds only the in-frame rearrangements with V and J called that TCRdb kept. Clones are partly lost; checked studies trace under half to an unresolved V gene and leave the rest unexplained. The sample has 58,000 or so clones on record, about 85% of them singletons. Of the sample, about 4.5% is held by the ten largest clones. The source was CD4+ or CD8+ T cells sorted from blood, collected in a trial of the OX40 agonist ivuxolimab. The receptors come from an adult with an advanced solid tumor such as melanoma, head and neck, liver or kidney cancer.

V usage is TRBV9 and J usage is TRBJ2-3, with TRBD2 matching over 7 bases. After removal of 3 bases from V and 0 bases from J, the junction contained 1 base not matched to a gene. Germline V gives CDR1 SGDLS, CDR2 YYNGEE. The CDR3 has 14 amino acids. The DNA of the CDR3 is TGTGCCAGCAGCGAGGGACTAAGCACAGATACGCAGTATTTT. This codes for CASSEGLSTDTQYF.

CDR3 nucleotide sequence: TGTGCCAGCAGCGTAGGGGACAGGGTCCCGAACATTCAGTACTTC. Translation: CASSVGDRVPNIQYF. This sequence joins TRBV9 and TRBJ2-4; TRBD1 matches 9 bases. The CDR3 has 15 amino acids. Germline trimming cut 0 bases from V and 7 bases from J; bases unmatched to any gene: 5. Germline CDR1 and CDR2: SGDLS and YYNGEE.

The chain couples TRBV7-6 to TRBJ2-5; unclear D gene. Germline CDR1 reads SGHVS; CDR2 reads FNYEAQ. The CDR3 length is 14 residues. Trimming took 8 bases from V and 3 from J, leaving 16 bases between them. The CDR3 DNA reads TGTGCCAGCTCCGGTAGGGATGCGGAAGAGACCCAGTACTTC. Protein: CASSGRDAEETQYF.

The chain employs TRBV5-1 and TRBJ2-3; 7 bases map to TRBD2. Germline V gene lookup returns CDR1 SGHRS and CDR2 YFSETQ. J was trimmed by 4 bases and V by 4 bases; bases with no gene match: 9. The CDR3 runs to 15 residues. CDR3 amino acids: CASSPQGGQPDTQYF. The CDR3 nucleotides read TGCGCCAGCAGCCCCCAGGGAGGGCAGCCAGATACGCAGTATTTT.

The CDR3 loop is CASSPPHTDTQYF. CDR3 coding DNA: TGTGCCAGCAGCCCCCCGCACACAGATACGCAGTATTTT. The chain is built from TRBV5-4 and TRBJ2-3, with D unresolved. The V gene's germline CDR1 is SGHNT and CDR2 YYREEE (reference sequence). The length of the CDR3 is 13 residues. V was shortened by 4 bases and J by 2 bases, with 8 bases between the two germline ends.

The V and J genes are TRBV7-3 and TRBJ2-2; 9 bases map to TRBD1. The length of the CDR3 is 13 residues. V lost 6 bases to trimming and J lost 8 bases; unmatched junction nucleotides: 4. Germline V gene sequence: CDR1 SGHTA, CDR2 FQGTGA. The CDR3 protein is CASRGQGLGELFF. The CDR3 nucleotides read TGTGCCAGCAGGGGACAGGGTTTGGGGGAGCTGTTTTTT.

The V call is TRBV28, the J call TRBJ2-7; 9 nucleotides match TRBD1. Germline trimming cut 4 bases from V and 5 bases from J; bases unmatched to any gene: 12. Per the germline V gene, CDR1 is MDHEN and CDR2 is SYDVKM. The CDR3 covers 16 residues. The CDR3 spells CASSSPGTGTRNEQYF. DNA of the CDR3: TGTGCCAGCAGTTCCCCCGGGACAGGGACAAGAAACGAGCAGTACTTC.

The chain is built from TRBV30 and TRBJ2-6; D may be TRBD1 or TRBD2 (5 bases each). Germline V gives CDR1 GTSNPN, CDR2 SVGIG (reference sequence). This CDR3 contains 15 residues. V was pared by 0 bases and J by 2 bases, with 8 bases between. The CDR3 region has the DNA TGTGCCTGGAGTGTAGGGACGGCTGGGGCCAACGTCCTGACTTTC. Protein sequence: CAWSVGTAGANVLTF.

The chain is built from TRBV2 and TRBJ1-3; D might be TRBD1 (5 bases). Looked up from germline, CDR1 is SNHLY and CDR2 is FYNNEI. This CDR3 is built from 13 residues. The V gene lost 6 bases and the J gene lost 3 bases, with 9 bases spanning the gap. CDR3 protein: CASSRTHGNTIYF. The CDR3 DNA sequence: TGTGCCAGCAGCAGGACACATGGAAACACCATATATTTT. Complete variable domain (other parts from reference TRBV2 and TRBJ1-3): EPEVTQTPSHQVTQMGQEVILRCVPISNHLYFYWYRQILGQKVEFLVSFYNNEISEKSEIFDDQFSVERPDGSNFTLKIRSTKLEDSAMYFCASSRTHGNTIYFGEGSWLTVV.

V gene TRBV5-1 combines with J gene TRBJ2-5; no reliable D call. Looked up from germline, CDR1 is SGHRS and CDR2 is YFSETQ. Trimming removed 1 base at V and 2 bases at J, with 9 bases between. The CDR3 totals 14 residues. The CDR3 nucleotides are TGCGCCAGCAGCTTGTCACCGGCTCAAGAGACCCAGTACTTC. Translated: CASSLSPAQETQYF.

This clone has just a few counts. The J gene is TRBJ1-2, the V gene TRBV10-3; possibly TRBD1 for D (6 bases). Germline-derived CDR1 and CDR2 are ENHRY and SYGVKD. This CDR3 is 13 amino acids long. Trimming removed 5 bases from V and 2 bases from J, with 9 bases in between. The CDR3 DNA reads TGTGCCATCAGTACGGACAGAAACTATGGCTACACCTTC. Translation gives CAISTDRNYGYTF.

This clone was picked up a small number of times. The chain combines TRBV7-9 with TRBJ1-1; D is unclear. CDR3 length: 14 amino acids. V was pared by 6 bases and J by 1 base, with 12 bases between. Per germline, CDR1 SEHNR and CDR2 FQNEAQ (reference sequence). Here the CDR3 reads CASSLPLGNTEAFF. CDR3 DNA: TGTGCCAGCAGTCTACCTCTCGGGAACACTGAAGCTTTCTTT.

This chain uses TRBV18 with TRBJ2-1, with 10 bases matching TRBD1. Germline lookup yields CDR1 KGHSH and CDR2 LQKENI. J was trimmed by 9 bases and V by 3 bases; bases with no gene match: 11. CDR3 length: 16 residues. In DNA form, the CDR3 reads TGTGCCAGCTCACCCGCCGGGACAGGGGACGCAGCTGAGCAGTTCTTC. This encodes CASSPAGTGDAAEQFF.

This clone has only one observation. This chain uses TRBV9 with TRBJ2-2; D is perhaps TRBD1 (5 bases). Trimming removed 2 bases at V and 0 bases at J, with 8 bases between. The CDR3 sequence is 15 residues long. CDR1 and CDR2 from the germline V gene are SGDLS and YYNGEE. CDR3 sequence (DNA): TGTGCCAGCAGCGTCCAGACAGCGAACACCGGGGAGCTGTTTTTT. Translating it yields CASSVQTANTGELFF.

The rearrangement joins TRBV5-1 to TRBJ2-1, with 8 bases matching TRBD1. Losses at the gene ends were 5 bases for V and 10 bases for J; bases not matched to a gene: 17. This CDR3 is built from 16 residues. Per the germline V gene, CDR1 is SGHRS and CDR2 is YFSETQ. Written as DNA, the CDR3 is TGCGCCAGCAGGGGACAGGAGTCTGGTTCGGTGTCCGAGCAGTTCTTC. Protein sequence: CASRGQESGSVSEQFF.

The rearrangement links TRBV10-2 to TRBJ2-3; 7 nucleotides align to TRBD2. Unmatched junction bases numbered 8, after V lost 7 bases and J lost 1 base. This CDR3 contains 15 residues. The V gene's germline CDR1 is WSHSY and CDR2 SAAADI. For the CDR3, the DNA is TGCGCCAGCAAGCGGGAAGCGGCCCGCACAGATACGCAGTATTTT. The encoded protein is CASKREAARTDTQYF.

The rearrangement uses TRBV28 and TRBJ2-7; 10 bases align to TRBD2. With 5 bases clipped from V and 3 bases from J, the junction kept 4 bases outside the gene matches. In germline, CDR1 is MDHEN, CDR2 SYDVKM. This CDR3 is built from 14 residues. The DNA for the CDR3 is TGTGCCAGCAGTGAACTAGCGGGGTACTACGAGCAGTACTTC. Translating it yields CASSELAGYYEQYF.

J is TRBJ2-2 and V is TRBV5-1; D remains ambiguous. With 3 bases removed from V and 2 bases from J, the gap between germline ends came to 11 bases. The CDR3 has 15 amino acids. Germline assignment: CDR1 SGHRS and CDR2 YFSETQ. The CDR3 DNA reads as TGCGCCAGCAGCTCCTCAGGTGGTAACACCGGGGAGCTGTTTTTT. The encoded protein is CASSSSGGNTGELFF.

This clone appeared a single time. This chain links TRBV4-2 with TRBJ2-1; 13 bases match TRBD2. This CDR3 contains 15 residues. V lost 1 base and J lost 7; bases outside the gene matches: 1. Germline-derived CDR1 and CDR2 are LGHNA and YNFKEQ. This chain's CDR3 is CASSQGTSGSNEQFF. CDR3 bases: TGTGCCAGCAGCCAAGGGACTAGCGGGAGTAATGAGCAGTTCTTC.

J is TRBJ1-4 and V is TRBV7-6, with D unclear. This CDR3 comprises 14 residues. The V gene's germline CDR1 is SGHVS and CDR2 FNYEAQ. V lost 5 bases to trimming and J lost 2 bases, with 9 bases between them. CDR3 loop: CASSPQRTNEKLFF. The CDR3 DNA reads TGTGCCAGCAGCCCCCAGAGGACTAATGAAAAACTGTTTTTT. The variable domain in full, completed from reference TRBV7-6 and TRBJ1-4, reads GAGVSQSPRYKVTKRGQDVALRCDPISGHVSLYWYRQALGQGPEFLTYFNYEAQQDKSGLPNDRFSAERPEGSISTLTIQRTEQRDSAMYRCASSPQRTNEKLFFGSGTQLSVL.

Written as DNA, the CDR3 is TGTGCCAGCAGTTTAGGCAGGGGATTCGAGGGCTACACCTTC. Its protein product is CASSLGRGFEGYTF. J is TRBJ1-2 and V is TRBV28, with D tentatively TRBD1 (6 bases). This CDR3 is 14 amino acids long. Germline V gene sequence: CDR1 MDHEN, CDR2 SYDVKM. Trimming removed 2 bases from V and 8 bases from J, with 15 bases in between.

The V and J genes are TRBV9 and TRBJ1-3; D is unresolved. This CDR3 has 16 amino acids. Trimming removed 2 bases from V and 0 bases from J, with 12 bases in between. Germline V CDR1 and CDR2: SGDLS, YYNGEE. The CDR3 spells CASSVGDGTSGNTIYF. The CDR3 DNA reads as TGTGCCAGCAGCGTCGGTGACGGAACCTCTGGAAACACCATATATTTT.

The chain couples TRBV11-2 to TRBJ2-3, with no clear D. The CDR3 extends over 16 amino acids. Germline CDR1 reads SGHAT; CDR2 reads FQNNGV. Trimming removed 4 bases from V and 5 bases from J, with 19 bases in between. The CDR3 DNA follows: TGTGCCAGCAGCTCCCCCGTTACGGCCCCGGTAGATACGCAGTATTTT. Translated, it gives CASSSPVTAPVDTQYF.

The V and J genes are TRBV27 and TRBJ2-7; 10 bases align to TRBD2. Germline values: CDR1 MNHEY, CDR2 SMNVEV (reference sequence). V lost 8 bases to trimming and J lost 4 bases; unmatched junction nucleotides: 11. The CDR3 is 15 residues long. CDR3 residues: CASSRRGTSAYEQYF. CDR3 nucleotides: TGTGCCAGCTCCCGCCGCGGGACTAGCGCGTACGAGCAGTACTTC.

V is TRBV10-3 and J is TRBJ2-2, with TRBD1 matching over 11 bases. This CDR3 is 16 amino acids long. CDR1 and CDR2 (germline): ENHRY, SYGVKD. V shed 5 bases and J 4 bases; nucleotides not matched to a gene: 6. CDR3 DNA: TGTGCCATCAGTCCGGGACAGGGGGGACCCACCGGGGAGCTGTTTTTT. Its translation: CAISPGQGGPTGELFF.

The chain couples TRBV9 to TRBJ2-7; TRBD1 matches at 8 bases. The trim removed 1 base at V and 7 bases at J, leaving 7 bases unmatched. The CDR3 length is 14 residues. The V gene's germline CDR1 is SGDLS and CDR2 YYNGEE. CDR3 residues: CASSVNQGAGEQYF. The CDR3 DNA sequence: TGTGCCAGCAGCGTAAACCAGGGGGCGGGGGAGCAGTACTTC.

The chain employs TRBV28 and TRBJ2-5, with 12 bases lining up with TRBD2. The tail of the sequence fits TRBJ2-7 better, so the J call may be wrong. The germline V gene encodes CDR1 MDHEN and CDR2 SYDVKM. The CDR3 has 16 amino acids. CDR3 residues: CASSPPGLAGSYEQYF. The CDR3 coding sequence is TGTGCCAGCAGTCCCCCGGGACTAGCGGGTTCCTACGAGCAGTACTTC.